The 19 T cell receptor beta chains below come from one sample, sequenced in a study of cytomegalovirus exposure and HLA in healthy donors. The study ran its PCR with 60 Vbeta and 13 Jbeta primers. This table comes from immunoSEQ multiplex PCR, and its TCRdb copy is limited to in-frame clones, with some not included. This table has 220,000 or so clones, approximately 78% appearing once. Input material: PBMCs. The receptors derive from a woman aged 40-49 years in good health and CMV-seronegative.

The chain employs TRBV2 and TRBJ2-1; 10 bases align to TRBD2. Germline CDR1 is SNHLY and CDR2 is FYNNEI. CDR3 size: 17 residues. The V and J ends lost 11 bases and 8 bases, in that order; junction bases with no gene match: 21. As DNA, the CDR3 is TGTGCCTCCATAAGGGCTAGCGGGAGTGTTAATTTCGATGAGCAGTTCTTC. Protein product: CASIRASGSVNFDEQFF.

The chain employs TRBV2 and TRBJ1-2, with unresolved D. V gave up 8 bases and J gave up 3 bases, with 13 bases separating them. CDR3 length: 13 amino acids. The germline CDR1 and CDR2 sequences are SNHLY and FYNNEI. The CDR3 coding sequence is TGTGCCAGCCAGCAAGGCACAGACTATGGCTACACCTTC. It codes for CASQQGTDYGYTF.

The chain links TRBV27 to TRBJ2-7, with a possible D match to TRBD1 (6 bases). The ends were cut back, 4 bases at V and 0 bases at J, with 13 bases in the middle. This CDR3 has 15 residues. The germline CDR1 and CDR2 sequences are MNHEY and SMNVEV (reference sequence). Here the CDR3 reads CASSSPGHSSYEQYF. CDR3 nucleotides: TGTGCCAGCAGTTCACCGGGACACAGCTCCTACGAGCAGTACTTC.

The genes are TRBV18 and TRBJ1-2, with 7 positions matching TRBD1. This CDR3 is built from 15 residues. Germline CDR1 is KGHSH and CDR2 is LQKENI. Germline trimming cut 3 bases from V and 6 bases from J; bases unmatched to any gene: 10. As DNA, the CDR3 is TGTGCCAGCTCACCTCGGGGACAGATAATAGATGGCTACACCTTC. It encodes CASSPRGQIIDGYTF.

The chain combines TRBV23-1 with TRBJ2-7; no clear D gene. TRBV23-1 is assigned to the ORF class and has an uncertain function. The CDR3 is 17 amino acids. V was cut by 4 bases and J by 0 bases, with 19 bases left in between. The CDR3 bases are TGCGCCAGCAGTCCTAACCCGACCTCAACAGACTCCTACGAGCAGTACTTC. It yields the protein CASSPNPTSTDSYEQYF.

This sequence joins TRBV12-5 and TRBJ2-1, with 9 bases identical to TRBD2. The ends lost 0 bases at V and 6 bases at J; junction bases unmatched: 6. Germline-derived CDR1 and CDR2 are LGHNT and FRNRAP. The CDR3 loop spans 16 amino acids. In DNA form, the CDR3 reads TGTGCTAGTGGTTTGGTACGGACTAGCGTTTTCAATGAGCAGTTCTTC. It codes for CASGLVRTSVFNEQFF.

The chain joins TRBV4-1 to TRBJ2-7; 9 positions match TRBD1. Trimming removed 0 bases from V and 3 bases from J; junction bases left unmatched: 6. Germline values: CDR1 MGHRA, CDR2 YSYEKL. This CDR3 comprises 16 residues. The CDR3 bases are TGCGCCAGCAGCCAAGATGGGGGACAGGGTCTCTACGAGCAGTACTTC. Amino acid sequence: CASSQDGGQGLYEQYF.

The chain recombines TRBV19 with TRBJ1-5, with no clear D. Germline CDR1 is LNHDA and CDR2 is SQIVND (reference sequence). This CDR3 spans 16 amino acids. The V end was cut by 7 bases, the J end by 0 bases, with 16 bases between. DNA of the CDR3: TGTGCCAGTAATCCCATGGGAGGATATAGCAATCAGCCCCAGCATTTT. Amino acids: CASNPMGGYSNQPQHF. The variable domain in full, with the rest retrieved from reference TRBV19 and TRBJ1-5, is DGGITQSPKYLFRKEGQNVTLSCEQNLNHDAMYWYRQDPGQGLRLIYYSQIVNDFQKGDIAEGYSVSREKKESFPLTVTSAQKNPTAFYLCASNPMGGYSNQPQHFGDGTRLSIL.

This clone was recorded once. The chain employs TRBV19 and TRBJ2-7; D may be TRBD2 (6 bases). This CDR3 contains 13 residues. The germline gives CDR1 LNHDA, CDR2 SQIVND (reference sequence). V lost 8 bases and J 2 bases, leaving 13 bases between the germline ends. CDR3: CASATGLTYEQYF. The CDR3, as DNA: TGTGCCAGTGCAACGGGACTGACCTACGAGCAGTACTTC.

The CDR3 DNA sequence: TGCGCCAGCAGCTTGCCTAGCGGGAGGGCCTACGAGCAGTACTTC. It encodes CASSLPSGRAYEQYF. V gene TRBV5-1 combines with J gene TRBJ2-7, with 12 bases lining up with TRBD2. The CDR3 has 15 residues. The ends lost 1 base at V and 2 bases at J; junction bases unmatched: 1. Germline CDR1 and CDR2: SGHRS and YFSETQ.

V gene TRBV2 combines with J gene TRBJ2-7, with TRBD2 matching over 9 bases. Germline V CDR1 and CDR2: SNHLY, FYNNEI. This CDR3 is 16 amino acids long. The J segment lost 2 bases and the V segment lost 3 bases, leaving 8 bases of the junction unmatched. CDR3 in DNA: TGTGCCAGCAGTGACCCTACGACTAGCGGAACCTACGAGCAGTACTTC. Translating it yields CASSDPTTSGTYEQYF.

The chain has TRBV5-4 and TRBJ2-4, with D possibly TRBD1 on 6 matching bases. From germline, CDR1 is SGHNT and CDR2 YYREEE (reference sequence). This CDR3 is built from 15 residues. Trimming stripped 4 bases from V and 7 bases from J, with 18 bases between. The CDR3 DNA is TGTGCCAGCAGCCCCCTTGCCAGGGGATCGAACATTCAGTACTTC. The encoded protein is CASSPLARGSNIQYF.

This clone was picked up one time. This chain connects TRBV5-1 to TRBJ1-2; D is unclear. This CDR3 contains 15 residues. Germline CDR1 reads SGHRS; CDR2 reads YFSETQ. Trimming took 4 bases from V and 4 from J, leaving 17 bases between them. The CDR3 spells CASSLTLSGSYGYTF. CDR3 DNA sequence: TGCGCCAGCAGCCTTACCCTCAGCGGGAGCTATGGCTACACCTTC. The full variable domain, in which reference TRBV5-1 and TRBJ1-2 provide the parts outside the CDR3, is KAGVTQTPRYLIKTRGQQVTLSCSPISGHRSVSWYQQTPGQGLQFLFEYFSETQRNKGNFPGRFSGRQFSNSRSEMNVSTLELGDSALYLCASSLTLSGSYGYTFGSGTRLTVV.

This clone has a single count. The rearrangement uses TRBV21-1 and TRBJ1-1; the table calls TRBD1, which could not be checked here. TRBV21-1 has pseudogene status. This CDR3 contains 17 residues. CDR3 sequence: CASSKDGTGGSRTEAFF. CDR3 nucleotide sequence: TGTGCCAGCAGCAAAGACGGGACAGGGGGCAGCAGGACTGAAGCTTTCTTT.

The J gene is TRBJ1-5, the V gene TRBV19; D remains unclear. CDR1 and CDR2 (germline): LNHDA, SQIVND (reference sequence). Trimming cost V 3 bases and J 2 bases, with 11 bases left between them. CDR3 size: 15 residues. As DNA, the CDR3 is TGTGCCAGTAGTATGGGCACAAGAGGCAATCAGCCCCAGCATTTT. This translates into CASSMGTRGNQPQHF.

Comments on this clone: Other DNA sequences in this sample translate to the same CDR3. The CDR3 nucleotides read TGTGCCAGCAGCTTACCCTCGACAGGGTCTGGGAACACTGAAGCTTTCTTT. Translated: CASSLPSTGSGNTEAFF. The rearrangement links TRBV13 to TRBJ1-1, with 7 bases aligning to TRBD1. The germline V gene encodes CDR1 PRHDT and CDR2 FYEKMQ (reference sequence). Losses at the gene ends were 2 bases for V and 1 base for J; bases not matched to a gene: 10. The CDR3 contains 17 residues.

This clone was counted once. This chain connects TRBV9 to TRBJ2-1; 9 bases match TRBD2. V lost 4 bases, J lost 8 bases, and 10 bases stayed unmatched. The CDR3 extends over 15 amino acids. Germline V gives CDR1 SGDLS, CDR2 YYNGEE. CDR3 loop: CASSQPGLAGDEQFF. The CDR3 bases are TGTGCCAGCAGCCAACCGGGACTAGCCGGGGATGAGCAGTTCTTC.

This sequence joins TRBV4-2 and TRBJ2-3; D gene uncertain. The ends were cut back, 1 base at V and 11 bases at J, with 7 bases in the middle. There are 11 residues in the CDR3. Germline CDR1 LGHNA, CDR2 YNFKEQ. CDR3 nucleotides: TGTGCCAGCAGCCAAGGGCTAGAGCAGTATTTT. Its protein is CASSQGLEQYF.

This clone has a single count. The chain uses TRBV5-1 and TRBJ1-2; TRBD1 matches 7 bases. V shed 5 bases and J 8 bases; nucleotides not matched to a gene: 12. This CDR3 is built from 14 residues. Germline CDR1 is SGHRS and CDR2 is YFSETQ. CDR3 residues: CASSHDRAVGGYTF. The CDR3 DNA is TGCGCCAGCAGTCACGACAGGGCCGTCGGGGGCTACACCTTC.